Listed below are T cell receptor beta chains from one sample, sequenced in a study of pediatric ulcerative colitis. Clones were sequenced by immunoSEQ multiplex PCR, and TCRdb holds only the in-frame ones, with some missing. In the table there are 10,000 to 12,000 clones, 82% of which are singletons. The sequenced material came from gut tissue. All receptors derive from a girl aged 5 to 17 who was a control in a study of pediatric ulcerative colitis. The CDR3 runs from the conserved cysteine through the conserved F or W. The D gene is left open where the match is weak. For some rows the clone size is stated as once, few or many, or as a class when expanded; others skip it.

.	TRBD1	TRBV7-2	TRBJ2-2	15	CASSPGQVNTGELFF	TGTGCCAGCAGCCCGGGACAGGTGAACACCGGGGAGCTGTTTTTT
.	.	TRBV5-4	TRBJ2-3	15	CASSPLGLFTDTQYF	TGTGCCAGCAGCCCGTTAGGACTATTTACAGATACGCAGTATTTT
few	.	TRBV30	TRBJ1-2	11	CAWSVTLGYTF	TGTGCCTGGAGTGTAACTCTTGGCTACACCTTC
.	.	TRBV2	TRBJ1-4	15	CASSEPQVWGEKLFF	TGTGCCAGCAGTGAACCCCAAGTTTGGGGGGAAAAACTGTTTTTT
few	.	TRBV25-1	TRBJ2-3	16	CASSPIRQVGPDTQYF	TGTGCCAGCTCCCCGATCCGACAGGTAGGGCCAGATACGCAGTATTTT
.	.	TRBV7-6	TRBJ1-3	17	CASSLGGRGGSGNTIYF	TGTGCCAGCAGCTTAGGGGGTCGGGGCGGCTCTGGAAACACCATATATTTT
.	.	TRBV5-1	TRBJ1-4	18	CASSLRRGKFATNEKLFF	TGCGCCAGCAGCTTGCGTAGGGGGAAATTTGCAACTAATGAAAAACTGTTTTTT
once	TRBD1	TRBV7-3	TRBJ2-2	15	CASSDTGGDTGELFF	TGTGCCAGCAGCGATACAGGGGGCGACACCGGGGAGCTGTTTTTT
.	TRBD2	TRBV6-1	TRBJ2-3	17	CASSGLAGELGTDTQYF	TGTGCCAGCAGTGGACTAGCGGGAGAATTGGGCACAGATACGCAGTATTTT
few	.	TRBV2	TRBJ1-4	14	CASKLEESNEKLFF	TGTGCCAGCAAATTAGAAGAGTCTAATGAAAAACTGTTTTTT
.	TRBD2	TRBV29-1	TRBJ2-7	14	CSVFLGGSPYEQYF	TGCAGCGTTTTTCTGGGAGGGAGTCCCTACGAGCAGTACTTC
.	TRBD2	TRBV9	TRBJ2-1	18	CASSAGTSGRAPYNEQFF	TGTGCCAGCAGCGCCGGGACTAGCGGGAGGGCCCCGTACAATGAGCAGTTCTTC